This note documents a single TCR beta chain sequence. The antigen remains undetermined. Generated by immunoSEQ multiplex PCR, the TCRdb table keeps only in-frame clones and is missing some. The repertoire holds around 100,000 clones, 90% seen once, with roughly 0.57% in the top ten. This entry belongs to a study of a mutant IDH1 vaccine in newly diagnosed glioma. Across the study: Vaccination began 4-6 weeks post radiotherapy alone, or with temozolomide cycles.

CDR1 is MNHNY and CDR2 is SVGAGI in the germline V gene (reference sequence). The CDR3 loop spans 11 amino acids. Trimming took off 4 bases at V and 6 bases at J, with 6 bases between the two ends. Time point reported: week 11, during vaccination. Each dose delivered 300 ug of mutant IDH1 20-mer peptide subcutaneously with imiquimod. Patients carried new grade 3 or 4 IDH1-mutant astrocytomas lacking nuclear ATRX. The genes are TRBV6-6 and TRBJ1-1; D not certain. Here the sequenced sample was PBMCs, taken from a glioma patient whose treatment included an IDH1 peptide vaccine. The source is a woman aged 45-60 years with glioma. DNA of the CDR3: TGTGCCAGCAGTTGGACGGCTGAAGCTTTCTTT. It specifies CASSWTAEAFF.